This T cell receptor (beta chain) was documented in a study of shared clonotypes between healthy human individuals. Each unsorted PBMC replicate got 300 ng genomic DNA, tens of thousands of genomes. Ten immunoSEQ deep assay plates served to sequence unsorted PBMC DNA. The protocol was immunoSEQ multiplex PCR, while the TCRdb copy is restricted to in-frame clones and leaves out a portion. The sample yields about 480,000 clones, roughly 79% seen once. The CDR3 runs to 12 residues. Germline CDR1 is MNHEY and CDR2 is SMNVEV (reference sequence). Between the trimmed V and J ends, which lost 3 bases and 7 bases, there was a span of 10 bases. General observations from the study: The sampled material consisted only of blood, and tissue repertoires are likely to differ. Sequencing depth was predicted to influence how clonotypes are shared among donors.

Comments on this clone: As yet, its antigen is unknown.

V is TRBV27 and J is TRBJ2-7; D gene unclear. The origin of this receptor is a middle-aged woman in good health. Some clones in this sample may be carry-over from other donors' samples. Specimen: PBMCs. CDR3 loop: CASSFNQREQYF. The DNA of the CDR3 is TGTGCCAGCAGTTTTAATCAGAGAGAGCAGTACTTC.